What follows is one TCR beta chain and its context. The antigen it recognizes is unknown. No per-base quality is available; no much larger clone lies one base away. CDR1 and CDR2 are read off the germline V gene as MGHRA and YSYEKL. Cut back by 4 bases and 2 bases, the V and J ends lie 14 bases apart. The CDR3, from cysteine to phenylalanine, totals 15 residues. The sequence is cut down to CDR3 DNA, 45 bases in frame from base 1. Whole blood was collected in K2EDTA tubes by collaborating institutions according to the institutions' own protocols. For TCRbeta analysis, collaborators shipped samples as frozen whole blood, isolated PBMCs, or DNA extracted from either of those sample types. The data are from a study of blood T cell repertoires in COVID-19 (dated by TCRdb to about 2020). For the wider study: Collaborator samples came from the United States, Italy and Spain and covered acute and convalescent phases of COVID-19. The material from the prospective study consisted of cDNA or gDNA derived from T cells, B-cell-depleted T cells, or PBMCs. Deeply sampled blood TCRbeta repertoires from subjects exposed to, actively infected with, or recovered from COVID-19 were included in the dataset. The repertoires were released in a freely available public database intended as a resource for research on the immune response to SARS-CoV-2. Samples came from the ongoing ImmuneRACE study (first 160 participants) plus 1,254 subjects from 6 global collaborators. Sample metadata almost always included a de-identified subject ID, COVID-19 status, age in years and sex. Where available, HLA class I and class II types were taken from metadata supplied by the sample provider and were not determined by assay-based typing. Results and caveats for the whole study, not just this receptor: Clinical and demographic metadata were provided uncurated, with the amount varying by source and participant.

TCRbeta CDR3 regions were amplified from genomic DNA by means of the immunoSEQ Assay, a bias-controlled multiplex PCR. The authors' analysis ran thus. Nucleated cell counts per sample were estimated from amplification of reference gene primers within the assay. To quantify the absolute abundance of each unique TCRbeta CDR3 rearrangement, sequence reads were collapsed and filtered. For each sample, productive Simpson clonality was calculated by taking the square root of Simpson's diversity index across productive rearrangements. This immuneACCESS table, as held by TCRdb, lists in-frame sequences with V and J called but not all clones. Of the missing ones, under half trace to an unresolved V gene in checked studies; the others have no known cause. V, J and clone size derive from that table, while D and trimming were established from the DNA sequence. In this sample the table shows 87,000 or so clones, around 75% of which occur a single time. The ten most abundant clones make up roughly 15% of the sample.

The TCR originated in a woman of 80 years or more with active or convalescent COVID-19. This chain joins TRBV4-1 to TRBJ1-1; the D gene is possibly TRBD1, with 6 bases matching. The sequenced material came from peripheral blood. The DNA is as follows: TGCGCCAGCAGCCCTCGGGGAGGGGGTAACACTGAAGCTTTCTTT. This translates into CASSPRGGGNTEAFF.